The sequence of this TCR beta chain was determined in a study of blood T cell repertoires in COVID-19. The overall study: T cells, B-cell-depleted T cells, or PBMCs supplied cDNA or gDNA.

The V gene's germline CDR1 is MDHEN and CDR2 SYDVKM. This CDR3 spans 15 amino acids. V gave up 7 bases and J gave up 5 bases, with 18 bases separating them. The table came from immunoSEQ multiplex PCR; TCRdb's copy has only in-frame clones and leaves some out. Among hundreds of thousands of clones listed, 80% to 90% were seen once. The receptor's source is a man in his thirties or forties who had recovered from COVID-19. The sample taken for sequencing was PBMCs or T cells enriched from blood (not recorded which). The chain recombines TRBV28 with TRBJ1-5; D perhaps matches TRBD1 (5 bases). CDR3 nucleotides: TGTGCCAGCAATATACAGGTGCGGCAATATCAGCCCCAGCATTTT. It yields the protein CASNIQVRQYQPQHF.